These 5 T cell receptor beta chains were sequenced from one sample in a study of blood T cells in healthy people across ages. A J-beta primer mix and a sample-barcoded 5' primer were used in a second PCR of about 7 to 12 cycles. TCRdb ran MiXCR on the 5' RACE reads and lists one entry per CDR3 protein. The table has under 1,100,000 distinct CDR3 sequences, about 23% seen once. These data are also associated with another study on T cells of mothers and their children.

What was sequenced was blood. The receptors were gathered from a girl aged 2 to 9 in good health.

This clonotype has just a few counts. V usage is TRBV6-2 or TRBV6-3 and J usage is TRBJ2-4, with D perhaps assigned TRBD1 or TRBD2 (6 bases each). This CDR3 comprises 15 residues. CDR1 is MNHEY and CDR2 is SVGEGT in the germline V gene. The ends were cut back, 6 bases at V and 9 bases at J, with 21 bases in the middle. CDR3 nucleotide sequence: TGTGCCAGCAGCTTACGGGGGCCCGACCCGGTCATTCAGTACTTC. This encodes CASSLRGPDPVIQYF.

V is TRBV6-1 and J is TRBJ2-7; D possibly corresponds to TRBD1 (6 bases). The CDR3 has 13 residues. Germline CDR1 is MNHNS and CDR2 is SASEGT. The V end was cut by 8 bases, the J end by 3 bases, with 14 bases between. The CDR3 coding sequence is TGTGCCAGCCCCGGGACACTTGACTACGAGCAGTACTTC. It translates to CASPGTLDYEQYF.

This clonotype was found a few times. The V gene is TRBV7-9, the J gene TRBJ2-3; weak D call: TRBD1 (6 bases). V was pared by 5 bases and J by 2 bases, with 14 bases between. Looked up from germline, CDR1 is SEHNR and CDR2 is FQNEAQ (reference sequence). The CDR3 length is 15 residues. CDR3 nucleotide sequence: TGTGCCAGCAGCACGGACAGACCTCCCACAGATACGCAGTATTTT. Residues: CASSTDRPPTDTQYF.

The V call is TRBV5-1, the J call TRBJ2-5; D remains ambiguous. The CDR3 is made up of 14 amino acids. The germline V gene encodes CDR1 SGHRS and CDR2 YFSETQ. Trimming left V 0 bases short and J 4 bases short, with 10 bases between. In DNA, the CDR3 is TGCGCCAGCAGCTTGGTTGGCGGAGTAGAGACCCAGTACTTC. Its protein product is CASSLVGGVETQYF.

V gene TRBV4-1 combines with J gene TRBJ2-3; 10 positions agree with TRBD1. J gave up 3 bases and V 8 bases, and 5 bases lay outside the gene matches. The CDR3 loop spans 14 amino acids. Germline values: CDR1 MGHRA, CDR2 YSYEKL. This chain's CDR3 is CASLAGQGTDTQYF. The CDR3 DNA reads as TGCGCCAGCCTCGCGGGACAGGGGACAGATACGCAGTATTTT.